Described below is a single T cell receptor beta chain sequence and its context. Its antigen is not yet known. Base qualities are not provided; no much larger clone lies one nucleotide away. This record comes from a study of blood T cell repertoires in COVID-19 (dated by TCRdb to about 2020). A note on the overall study: The collaborator samples originated in the United States, Italy and Spain and spanned the acute and convalescent phases of COVID-19. The material from the prospective study consisted of cDNA or gDNA derived from T cells, B-cell-depleted T cells, or PBMCs. The dataset comprised deeply sampled blood TCRbeta repertoires from subjects exposed to, actively infected with, or recovered from COVID-19. The repertoires were released in a freely available public database meant as a resource for research on the immune response to SARS-CoV-2. The samples were drawn from the first 160 participants of the ongoing ImmuneRACE study and from 1,254 subjects provided by 6 global collaborators. Nearly every sample came with metadata listing a de-identified subject ID, COVID-19 status, age in years and sex. HLA class I and class II types, where available, came from metadata supplied by the sample provider rather than from assay-based typing. The investigation overall reported the following: The quantity of clinical and demographic metadata differed by source and by participant and was supplied without curation.

Whole blood was collected in K2EDTA tubes by collaborating institutions according to the institutions' own protocols. For TCRbeta analysis, collaborator samples were shipped as frozen whole blood, as isolated PBMCs, or as DNA extracted from either sample type. Reading the germline V gene gives CDR1 SGDLS and CDR2 YYNGEE. Relative to germline, V is 4 bases shorter and J is 0 bases shorter, with 15 bases between their ends. From cysteine to phenylalanine, the CDR3 is 16 amino acids long. Only the CDR3 DNA is retained, 48 bases long and in frame from the first base. TCRbeta CDR3 regions were amplified from genomic DNA using the immunoSEQ Assay, a bias-controlled multiplex PCR. Per the authors' processing: The number of nucleated cells in each sample was estimated by amplification of reference gene primers within the assay. To quantify the absolute abundance of each unique TCRbeta CDR3 rearrangement, sequence reads were collapsed and filtered. For each sample, productive Simpson clonality was calculated as the square root of Simpson's diversity index over productive rearrangements. TCRdb took over this immuneACCESS table, retaining in-frame rearrangements with V and J assigned. Such tables are incomplete; in checked studies, under half of the missing clones stem from an unresolved V gene, and the remainder is unexplained. Clonal size and the V and J genes are those of that table, whereas D and trimming came from the DNA. Counted in this sample were 73,000 or so clones; 86% of them appeared once. The top ten clones comprise over 7.5% of the sample.

Sequenced input: peripheral blood. The chain uses TRBV9 and TRBJ2-3; the D gene is perhaps TRBD1, from 6 matching bases. The TCR was taken from a man aged 25-45 years with acute or convalescent COVID-19. The CDR3 in this case is CASSSPRTASTDTQYF. The DNA sequence is given as TGTGCCAGCAGCTCACCCCGGACAGCTAGCACAGATACGCAGTATTTT.